Each of the 22 T cell receptor beta chains below was sequenced from the same sample in a study of cytomegalovirus exposure and HLA in healthy donors. Produced via immunoSEQ multiplex PCR; TCRdb's table is partial and in-frame only. The sample lists over 85,000 clones; approximately 95% were seen once. The sequenced material came from PBMCs. These receptors all come from a woman under 40 in good health and CMV-seropositive.

The rearrangement links TRBV30 to TRBJ2-1, with 7 bases matching TRBD1. Germline loops: CDR1 GTSNPN, CDR2 SVGIG (reference sequence). The V and J ends lost 5 bases and 5 bases, in that order; junction bases with no gene match: 9. The CDR3 is 14 amino acids. This CDR3 is CAWGIGGFDNEQFF. Here the CDR3 DNA reads TGTGCCTGGGGAATAGGGGGCTTTGACAATGAGCAGTTCTTC. The complete variable domain, with remaining parts taken from reference TRBV30 and TRBJ2-1, reads SQTIHQWPATLVQPVGSPLSLECTVEGTSNPNLYWYRQAAGRGLQLLFYSVGIGQISSEVPQNLSASRPQDRQFILSSKKLLLSDSGFYLCAWGIGGFDNEQFFGPGTRLTVL.

As concerns this clone: This specimen includes other DNA sequences encoding the same CDR3. The chain employs TRBV7-2 and TRBJ1-2; maybe TRBD1 (5 bases). This CDR3 has 13 amino acids. Trimming took 3 bases from V and 1 from J, leaving 6 bases between them. The germline CDR1 and CDR2 sequences are SGHTA and FQGNSA. CDR3 amino acids: CASSLGGNYGYTF. CDR3 nucleotide sequence: TGTGCCAGCAGCTTGGGGGGTAACTATGGCTACACCTTC.

The CDR3 nucleotides are TGTGCCAGCAGCCCAGGGTATTGGGGCTATGGCTACACCTTC. It is translated as CASSPGYWGYGYTF. The chain couples TRBV5-6 to TRBJ1-2, with D possibly matching TRBD1 (5 bases). V dropped 4 bases and J dropped 4 bases, with 14 bases sitting between them. The V gene's germline CDR1 is SGHDT and CDR2 YYEEEE. The CDR3 is 14 amino acids.

This chain links TRBV28 with TRBJ2-5; TRBD2 agrees at 11 bases. V shed 2 bases and J 10 bases; nucleotides not matched to a gene: 9. The CDR3 is made up of 15 amino acids. Looked up from germline, CDR1 is MDHEN and CDR2 is SYDVKM. The CDR3: CASSLTPGTSGLQYF. CDR3 nucleotide sequence: TGTGCCAGCAGTTTAACCCCCGGGACTAGCGGCCTCCAGTACTTC.

This clone was counted between two and nine times. The CDR3 bases are TGTGCCTGGATGAGGCAGGGGCTGCGTGGCTACACCTTC. Encoded protein: CAWMRQGLRGYTF. The gene calls are TRBV30 and TRBJ1-2; TRBD1 might be the D (6 bases). In germline, CDR1 is GTSNPN, CDR2 SVGIG (reference sequence). The germline V and J ends were trimmed by 4 bases and 7 bases, with 16 bases remaining between them. This CDR3 region has 13 residues.

The chain combines TRBV19 with TRBJ1-2; TRBD1 agrees at 12 bases. In germline, CDR1 is LNHDA, CDR2 SQIVND (reference sequence). The CDR3 runs 17 residues. V shed 4 bases and J 4 bases; nucleotides not matched to a gene: 10. CDR3 nucleotides: TGTGCCAGTAGTACCTTATGGGACAGGGGGCACCGCTATGGCTACACCTTC. Protein: CASSTLWDRGHRYGYTF.

This rearrangement joins TRBV5-6 to TRBJ1-1; D ambiguous. The CDR3 is made up of 13 amino acids. From germline, CDR1 is SGHDT and CDR2 YYEEEE. V lost 4 bases, J lost 2 bases, and 9 bases lay in between. The CDR3 spells CASSENSNTEAFF. Written as DNA, the CDR3 is TGTGCCAGCAGCGAAAACTCAAACACTGAAGCTTTCTTT.

This clone was seen a few times. V and J are TRBV29-1 and TRBJ2-1; TRBD2 matches at 7 bases. Germline assignment: CDR1 SQVTM and CDR2 ANQGSEA. This CDR3 is 15 amino acids long. V shed 1 base, J shed 7 bases, and the junction held 10 bases outside the gene matches. CDR3 coding DNA: TGCAGCGTTGAAGGGGCGGGAGCCGTAGGGAATGAGCAGTTCTTC. Translating gives CSVEGAGAVGNEQFF.

J is TRBJ2-1 and V is TRBV7-6; 9 bases fit TRBD2. Germline V gene data show CDR1 as SGHVS and CDR2 as FNYEAQ. J lost 4 bases, V lost 3 bases, and 4 bases had no gene match. The CDR3 is 15 amino acids. CDR3 loop: CASSFTSGPYNEQFF. For the CDR3, the DNA is TGTGCCAGCAGCTTCACTAGCGGGCCTTACAATGAGCAGTTCTTC.

The rearrangement joins TRBV11-2 to TRBJ1-4, with TRBD1 as a possible D gene (5 bases). Germline lookup yields CDR1 SGHAT and CDR2 FQNNGV. The CDR3 consists of 15 residues. The germline V and J ends were trimmed by 11 bases and 0 bases, with 16 bases remaining between them. CDR3: CASTATGTTNEKLFF. CDR3 coding DNA: TGTGCCTCAACCGCCACAGGAACAACTAATGAAAAACTGTTTTTT.

The J gene is TRBJ2-1, the V gene TRBV4-1, with 9 bases matching TRBD2. J lost 3 bases, V lost 4 bases, and 13 bases had no gene match. CDR1 and CDR2 (germline): MGHRA, YSYEKL. CDR3 length equals 18 residues. CDR3 residues: CASSRRVLSGSLYNEQFF. The CDR3 DNA follows: TGCGCCAGCAGCCGCAGGGTGCTTAGCGGGAGCCTCTACAATGAGCAGTTCTTC.

The chain combines TRBV5-1 with TRBJ1-4, with D possibly matching TRBD1 (6 bases). V lost 4 bases, J lost 5 bases, and 12 bases lay in between. CDR3 length: 14 amino acids. CDR1 is SGHRS and CDR2 is YFSETQ in the germline V gene. The CDR3 sequence is CASSPGQKNEKLFF. CDR3 sequence (DNA): TGCGCCAGCAGCCCCGGACAGAAGAATGAAAAACTGTTTTTT.

In its sample, this clone was seen once. The CDR3 nucleotides read TGTGCCAGCAGCGCGCTAGGGGGTTTCTCTGGAAACACCATATATTTT. Translating gives CASSALGGFSGNTIYF. The rearrangement uses TRBV7-8 and TRBJ1-3, with D perhaps matching TRBD1 (6 bases). From germline, CDR1 is SGHVS and CDR2 FQNEAQ. V gave up 5 bases and J gave up 0 bases, with 14 bases separating them. The CDR3 sequence is 16 residues long.

The chain recombines TRBV28 with TRBJ1-2; no clear D. V lost 7 bases and J 6 bases, leaving 15 bases between the germline ends. CDR1 is MDHEN and CDR2 is SYDVKM in the germline V gene. The CDR3 is made up of 13 amino acids. The CDR3 bases are TGTGCCAGCACCGAGATCACGCGTCATGGCTACACCTTC. It codes for CASTEITRHGYTF.

This clone was detected a few times. V and J are TRBV5-6 and TRBJ1-2; no firm D call. Trimming shortened V by 4 bases and J by 3 bases, and 19 bases separated the two germline ends. Germline V gene data show CDR1 as SGHDT and CDR2 as YYEEEE. CDR3 length equals 16 residues. The CDR3 DNA is TGTGCCAGCAGCGCGACTCAGGACGGGATGCACTATGGCTACACCTTC. It specifies CASSATQDGMHYGYTF.

This chain joins TRBV15 and TRBJ2-3; tentatively, D is TRBD2 (7 bases). V was trimmed by 1 base and J by 2 bases, leaving 22 bases between them. Germline V lookup: CDR1 LNHNV, CDR2 YYDKDF (reference sequence). The CDR3 extends over 19 amino acids. The CDR3 loop reads CATSRAGGALAGHTDTQYF. CDR3 nucleotides: TGTGCCACCAGCAGAGCTGGGGGGGCTTTAGCGGGCCACACAGATACGCAGTATTTT.

V gene TRBV7-9 combines with J gene TRBJ1-2; D remains unclear. Between the trimmed V and J ends, which lost 3 bases and 0 bases, there was a span of 8 bases. This CDR3 has 14 amino acids. CDR1 is SEHNR and CDR2 is FQNEAQ in the germline V gene (reference sequence). CDR3 DNA: TGTGCCAGCAGCTTTTATCAGGCTAACTATGGCTACACCTTC. It encodes CASSFYQANYGYTF.

The rearrangement links TRBV5-1 to TRBJ2-2, with 12 bases aligning to TRBD2. In germline, CDR1 is SGHRS, CDR2 YFSETQ. This CDR3 has 15 amino acids. V gave up 4 bases and J gave up 4 bases; unmatched junction bases: 2. The CDR3 bases are TGCGCCAGCAGCACTAGCGGGAGGAGCACCGGGGAGCTGTTTTTT. Its translation is CASSTSGRSTGELFF.

This clone was counted a single time. This chain connects TRBV7-7 to TRBJ1-1; TRBD1 matches at 7 bases. The germline gives CDR1 SSHAT, CDR2 FNYEAQ (reference sequence). Losses at the gene ends were 4 bases for V and 2 bases for J; bases not matched to a gene: 4. This CDR3 is 14 amino acids long. The CDR3 reads CASSSTGVNTEAFF. The CDR3 DNA sequence: TGTGCCAGCAGCTCCACAGGGGTCAACACTGAAGCTTTCTTT.

The chain joins TRBV28 to TRBJ1-5; 7 positions match TRBD1. The CDR3 sequence is 13 residues long. The trim removed 6 bases at V and 4 bases at J, leaving 3 bases unmatched. Germline lookup yields CDR1 MDHEN and CDR2 SYDVKM. CDR3 loop: CASRDRNNQPQHF. As DNA, the CDR3 is TGTGCCAGCAGGGACAGGAATAATCAGCCCCAGCATTTT.

The chain combines TRBV30 with TRBJ1-3, with D possibly matching TRBD1 (6 bases). V was trimmed by 0 bases and J by 1 base, leaving 19 bases between them. Germline lookup yields CDR1 GTSNPN and CDR2 SVGIG (reference sequence). There are 18 residues in the CDR3. Here the CDR3 reads CAWSVPSTGYWSGNTIYF. The CDR3 DNA sequence: TGTGCCTGGAGTGTACCCTCAACAGGGTATTGGTCTGGAAACACCATATATTTT.

The V call is TRBV5-1, the J call TRBJ1-2; D unresolved. Trimming shortened V by 3 bases and J by 2 bases, and 11 bases separated the two germline ends. This CDR3 comprises 14 residues. Germline V CDR1 and CDR2: SGHRS, YFSETQ. As DNA, the CDR3 is TGCGCCAGCAGCTCCGCCGGAGGAAACTATGGCTACACCTTC. It specifies CASSSAGGNYGYTF. Full variable domain (remainder filled in from reference TRBV5-1 and TRBJ1-2): KAGVTQTPRYLIKTRGQQVTLSCSPISGHRSVSWYQQTPGQGLQFLFEYFSETQRNKGNFPGRFSGRQFSNSRSEMNVSTLELGDSALYLCASSSAGGNYGYTFGSGTRLTVV.